A single sample gave rise to the 10 T cell receptor beta chains below, sequenced in a study of cytomegalovirus exposure and HLA in healthy donors (dated by TCRdb to 2015 to 2018). Libraries came from the immunoSEQ multiplex PCR assay. This immuneACCESS table, as held by TCRdb, lists in-frame sequences with V and J called but not all clones. Of the missing ones, under half trace to an unresolved V gene in checked studies; the others have no known cause. For this sample the table gives 180,000 or so clones, of which roughly 88% were detected only once. Around an eighth of the sample rests with the top ten. The sample taken for sequencing was PBMCs. Receptors originate from a woman aged 30 to 39 in good health and CMV-seropositive.

This chain links TRBV5-1 with TRBJ1-4; 7 nucleotides align to TRBD1. This CDR3 is 14 amino acids long. With V trimmed by 4 bases and J by 0 bases, 0 bases remained unmatched. The germline gives CDR1 SGHRS, CDR2 YFSETQ. As DNA, the CDR3 is TGCGCCAGCAGCCAGGGGGCAACTAATGAAAAACTGTTTTTT. Its translation: CASSQGATNEKLFF.

The chain couples TRBV5-1 to TRBJ1-1; 8 positions match TRBD1. The trim removed 0 bases at V and 3 bases at J, leaving 4 bases unmatched. Germline values: CDR1 SGHRS, CDR2 YFSETQ. The CDR3 has 15 residues. Written as DNA, the CDR3 is TGCGCCAGCAGCTTGGGCCCGGGACAGGACACTGAAGCTTTCTTT. Translation: CASSLGPGQDTEAFF.

The chain has TRBV29-1 and TRBJ2-2; tentatively, D is TRBD2 (6 bases). Germline CDR1 is SQVTM and CDR2 is ANQGSEA. V was clipped by 3 bases and J by 2 bases, with 10 bases between them. The CDR3 spans 14 residues. This CDR3 is CSVDRGVNTGELFF. CDR3 nucleotide sequence: TGCAGCGTTGATCGCGGGGTCAACACCGGGGAGCTGTTTTTT.

The J gene is TRBJ2-1, the V gene TRBV30; D uncertain. Per germline, CDR1 GTSNPN and CDR2 SVGIG (reference sequence). Trimming removed 0 bases from V and 8 bases from J, with 5 bases in between. The CDR3 is 11 residues long. This chain's CDR3 is CAWSVQHEQFF. The CDR3 region has the DNA TGTGCCTGGAGTGTACAGCATGAGCAGTTCTTC.

The rearrangement joins TRBV6-1 to TRBJ1-2, with 7 bases that match TRBD1. In germline, CDR1 is MNHNS, CDR2 SASEGT. The CDR3 is 13 residues long. Unmatched junction bases numbered 8, after V lost 7 bases and J lost 6 bases. The CDR3 DNA follows: TGTGCCAGCAACCCAACGACAGGGAATGGCTACACCTTC. Encoded protein: CASNPTTGNGYTF.

The gene calls are TRBV5-6 and TRBJ2-5; perhaps TRBD2 as D (5 bases). V dropped 0 bases and J dropped 6 bases, with 12 bases sitting between them. This CDR3 has 14 amino acids. Germline V CDR1 and CDR2: SGHDT, YYEEEE. The CDR3 DNA is TGTGCCAGCAGCTTGGGTAGTGAGGGTCAGACCCAGTACTTC. Residues: CASSLGSEGQTQYF.

This clone was found a few times. The genes are TRBV9 and TRBJ2-2; 8 bases fit TRBD1. The CDR3 runs 16 residues. V dropped 0 bases and J dropped 3; count of bases not matched to a gene: 4. The V gene's germline CDR1 is SGDLS and CDR2 YYNGEE. The CDR3 DNA follows: TGTGCCAGCAGCGTAGCAGGGGGCGCGGACACCGGGGAGCTGTTTTTT. Translation gives CASSVAGGADTGELFF.

The V call is TRBV20-1, the J call TRBJ1-4; unclear D gene. V gave up 3 bases and J gave up 7 bases, with 6 bases separating them. CDR3 length: 11 amino acids. Germline V gene lookup returns CDR1 DFQATT and CDR2 SNEGSKA (reference sequence). The CDR3 protein is CSASRGEKLFF. For the CDR3, the DNA is TGCAGTGCTAGCCGGGGTGAAAAACTGTTTTTT.

V usage is TRBV5-6 and J usage is TRBJ2-3; 9 nucleotides align to TRBD2. CDR3 size: 17 residues. Germline V gene data show CDR1 as SGHDT and CDR2 as YYEEEE. The V segment lost 2 bases and the J segment 2 bases; nucleotides outside the gene matches: 9. The CDR3 coding sequence is TGTGCCAGCAGCTTACCAGGGGTAGCGGGGGCCACAGATACGCAGTATTTT. Translated, it gives CASSLPGVAGATDTQYF. The full variable domain, completed using reference TRBV5-6 and TRBJ2-3, is DAGVTQSPTHLIKTRGQQVTLRCSPKSGHDTVSWYQQALGQGPQFIFQYYEEEERQRGNFPDRFSGHQFPNYSSELNVNALLLGDSALYLCASSLPGVAGATDTQYFGPGTRLTVL.

The chain employs TRBV5-6 and TRBJ2-1, with a tentative D call TRBD2 (6 bases). V lost 2 bases to trimming and J lost 0 bases, with 12 bases between them. The V gene's germline CDR1 is SGHDT and CDR2 YYEEEE. CDR3 length: 16 residues. CDR3 DNA sequence: TGTGCCAGCAGCTTCATGCGGGATAGCTCCTACAATGAGCAGTTCTTC. Its protein is CASSFMRDSSYNEQFF.